Sequencing of this TCR beta chain was carried out in a study of OX40 agonist ivuxolimab in advanced cancers. About the study: Among those enrolled, mean age was about 62 years (range about 23 to 85) and 70% to 85% were male. Of the participants, 35% to 50% had some prior anti-PD-1, anti-PD-L1 or anti-CTLA-4 therapy, which was allowed. Partial responses were achieved by three patients, of whom one had hepatocellular carcinoma and two had cutaneous melanoma. Whole-study findings and limits: Clonal expansion was among the lowest in partial responders at 0.1-3.0 mg/kg, especially CD8+.

Only in-frame clones appear in the TCRdb table, and some are missing; sequencing was by immunoSEQ multiplex PCR. The sample shows some 80,000 clones, approximately 95% of them seen only once. The CDR3 length is 16 residues. Germline V CDR1 and CDR2: SGHRS, YFSETQ. Trimming pared 4 bases from V and 5 bases from J, leaving 21 bases between. Turning to this clone: Its antigen is not identified.

This specimen consisted of CD4+ or CD8+ T cells sorted from blood, obtained in a trial of the OX40 agonist ivuxolimab. This receptor was taken from an adult with an advanced solid tumor such as melanoma, head and neck, liver or kidney cancer. V is TRBV5-1 and J is TRBJ1-1, with D unclear. CDR3 in amino acids: CASSPAFPGSGTEAFF. In DNA, the CDR3 is TGCGCCAGCAGCCCGGCTTTTCCGGGGTCGGGTACTGAAGCTTTCTTT.